The rows below give T cell receptor beta chains drawn from one sample of a study of patients and donors after allogeneic stem cell transplantation. From the RT-PCR reads, TCRdb called clonotypes with MiXCR, one entry per CDR3 protein. Of roughly 960,000 distinct CDR3 sequences listed, more than 15% are singletons. Input material: blood, either unsorted or a sorted T cell fraction (not recorded which). The receptors were gathered from a human donor who was either an allogeneic HSCT recipient or a stem cell or donor lymphocyte infusion donor (not recorded which). It is not recorded whose cells these are; they may come from a transplant donor. Each CDR3 is given with its conserved first and last residue. D genes are given only for firm matches. The size entry is marked missing in some rows and otherwise reads once, few, many or a size class.

TRBV6-1	TRBJ2-1	many	-	CASNLRGAGEQFF	TGTGCCAGCAACTTACGTGGGGCGGGAGAGCAGTTCTTC
TRBV20-1	TRBJ2-1	many	-	CSAKGNEQFF	TGCAGTGCTAAGGGGAATGAGCAGTTCTTC
TRBV12-3/TRBV12-4	TRBJ2-7	-	TRBD1	CASSTMRAGGNYEQYF	TGTGCCAGCAGTACCATGAGAGCAGGGGGCAACTACGAGCAGTACTTC
TRBV5-1	TRBJ1-6	few	-	CASSLAPVVLNSPLHF	TGCGCCAGCAGCTTGGCGCCGGTGGTTCTTAATTCACCCCTCCACTTT
TRBV12-3/TRBV12-4	TRBJ2-6	few	-	CASSLLRRGNSGANVLTF	TGTGCCAGCAGTTTATTAAGGCGCGGGAACTCTGGGGCCAACGTCCTGACTTTC
TRBV12-3/TRBV12-4	TRBJ2-3	few	-	CASSPFGADTQYF	TGTGCCAGCAGTCCCTTTGGGGCAGATACGCAGTATTTT
TRBV27	TRBJ1-2	-	-	CASSLKGQSYGYTF	TGTGCCAGCAGTTTGAAGGGGCAGTCCTATGGCTACACCTTC
TRBV5-1	TRBJ2-5	few	TRBD2	CASSLGGLAAETQYF	TGCGCCAGCAGCTTGGGGGGACTAGCGGCGGAGACCCAGTACTTC
TRBV12-3/TRBV12-4	TRBJ1-1	-	-	CASSFRKDTEAFF	TGTGCCAGCAGTTTTCGGAAGGACACTGAAGCTTTCTTT
TRBV30	TRBJ1-5	few	TRBD1	CAWSPSRGTGGYQPQHF	TGTGCCTGGAGTCCTTCGAGAGGGACAGGGGGATATCAGCCCCAGCATTTT
TRBV27	TRBJ2-1	few	TRBD2	CASSLPAGEGHNEQFF	TGTGCCAGCAGTTTACCGGCGGGAGAGGGGCACAATGAGCAGTTCTTC
TRBV20-1	TRBJ1-1	-	-	CSAFWTVKNTEAFF	TGCAGTGCTTTTTGGACAGTGAAGAACACTGAAGCTTTCTTT
TRBV4-3	TRBJ2-3	-	TRBD2	CASSPSSGETSSDTQYF	TGCGCCAGCAGCCCGAGTAGCGGGGAGACGAGCTCGGATACGCAGTATTTT
TRBV7-9	TRBJ1-1	-	TRBD1	CASSLEPGTDF	TGTGCCAGCAGCTTAGAGCCCGGGACAGACTTT
TRBV2	TRBJ1-4	-	TRBD1	CASSATGRVGEKLFF	TGTGCCAGCAGTGCGACAGGGAGGGTTGGGGAAAAACTGTTTTTT
TRBV29-1	TRBJ1-4	few	-	CSAVGFNEKLFF	TGCAGCGCCGTTGGGTTTAATGAAAAACTGTTTTTT
TRBV20-1	TRBJ2-3	-	-	CSARVPPDRTQYF	TGCAGTGCTAGAGTCCCCCCAGACCGGACGCAGTATTTT
TRBV7-2	TRBJ2-3	-	-	CASSLRRAEDTQYF	TGTGCCAGCAGCTTGCGAAGGGCGGAAGATACGCAGTATTTT
TRBV10-3	TRBJ1-2	few	-	CAISESKVGYGYTF	TGTGCCATCAGTGAGTCTAAGGTCGGCTATGGCTACACCTTC
TRBV20-1	TRBJ2-3	few	TRBD2	CSASRGRFSTDTQYF	TGCAGTGCTAGCCGCGGGAGATTTAGCACAGATACGCAGTATTTT
TRBV2	TRBJ2-1	once	-	CASSATVVWAPSTHNEQFF	TGTGCCAGCAGTGCCACGGTAGTTTGGGCCCCCTCCACACACAATGAGCAGTTCTTC
TRBV5-1	TRBJ2-7	-	-	CASSWGDGDGNEQYF	TGCGCCAGCAGCTGGGGGGACGGGGATGGTAACGAGCAGTACTTC
TRBV7-9	TRBJ2-3	-	TRBD2	CASSSISGGAVDTQYF	TGTGCCAGCAGCTCAATAAGCGGGGGGGCCGTAGATACGCAGTATTTT
TRBV20-1	TRBJ2-1	-	TRBD2	CSAIPSGRANEQFF	TGCAGTGCTATACCTAGCGGGAGGGCCAATGAGCAGTTCTTC
TRBV20-1	TRBJ1-5	few	-	CSARDRETQPQHF	TGCAGTGCTAGAGACAGGGAAACCCAGCCCCAGCATTTT
TRBV7-3	TRBJ2-1	-	-	CASSLLGGYYNEQFF	TGTGCCAGCAGCTTATTGGGTGGGTACTACAATGAGCAGTTCTTC
TRBV29-1	TRBJ2-5	-	-	CSVSRTVRQETQYF	TGCAGCGTGTCGAGGACGGTCCGCCAAGAGACCCAGTACTTC
TRBV5-1	TRBJ2-2	few	TRBD1	CASAGTETGELFF	TGCGCCAGCGCCGGGACAGAAACCGGGGAGCTGTTTTTT
TRBV5-1	TRBJ2-7	few	TRBD2	CASSPGLLMIVGEQYF	TGCGCCAGCAGCCCGGGACTACTTATGATCGTGGGGGAGCAGTACTTC
TRBV5-1	TRBJ1-1	few	-	CASSGTGRRNTEAFF	TGCGCCAGCAGCGGTACGGGACGGAGGAACACTGAAGCTTTCTTT
TRBV2	TRBJ2-7	few	-	CASTGYGRGTYEQYF	TGTGCCAGCACAGGGTACGGGAGAGGAACCTACGAGCAGTACTTC
TRBV9	TRBJ2-2	-	-	CASSEDRNTGELFF	TGTGCCAGCAGCGAGGACAGAAACACCGGGGAGCTGTTTTTT
TRBV6-1	TRBJ2-2	few	-	CASSELATGELFF	TGTGCCAGCAGTGAACTAGCAACCGGGGAGCTGTTTTTT
TRBV20-1	TRBJ2-7	once	TRBD2	CSANKLGLADGGQYF	TGCAGTGCTAATAAACTGGGACTAGCGGACGGGGGGCAGTACTTC
TRBV29-1	TRBJ1-3	few	-	CSVEVGRKEGKSGNTIYF	TGCAGCGTTGAAGTAGGCAGGAAGGAGGGGAAATCTGGAAACACCATATATTTT
TRBV12-3/TRBV12-4	TRBJ2-7	-	-	CASSRGGLSYEQYF	TGTGCCAGCAGTAGGGGAGGATTATCCTACGAGCAGTACTTC
TRBV9	TRBJ2-7	-	-	CASSVDWGGAYEQYF	TGTGCCAGCAGCGTGGACTGGGGAGGTGCCTACGAGCAGTACTTC
TRBV5-1	TRBJ1-1	many	TRBD1	CASSLGGQKRHTEAFF	TGCGCCAGCAGCTTGGGGGGACAGAAGCGTCACACTGAAGCTTTCTTT
TRBV20-1	TRBJ1-1	-	-	CSARYSEAVNTEAFF	TGCAGTGCTAGATACAGCGAGGCGGTGAACACTGAAGCTTTCTTT
TRBV3-1	TRBJ1-1	-	-	CASSPWDKMNTEAFF	TGTGCCAGCAGCCCATGGGACAAGATGAACACTGAAGCTTTCTTT
TRBV3-1	TRBJ2-3	-	-	CASSQGTTHTDTQYF	TGTGCCAGCAGCCAAGGGACAACACACACCGATACGCAGTATTTT
TRBV5-1	TRBJ2-2	few	TRBD1	CASSPTSQSTGGKAGELFF	TGCGCCAGCAGCCCCACCTCCCAATCGACAGGGGGGAAGGCCGGGGAGCTGTTTTTT
TRBV6-5	TRBJ2-5	few	-	CASSYEGGLVLQETQYF	TGTGCCAGCAGTTACGAGGGGGGTCTAGTACTCCAAGAGACCCAGTACTTC
TRBV27	TRBJ2-7	-	-	CASSFPTGRAGYEQYF	TGTGCCAGCAGTTTCCCCACAGGGAGGGCTGGTTACGAGCAGTACTTC
TRBV12-3/TRBV12-4	TRBJ1-3	many	-	CASSLWGGGNTIYF	TGTGCCAGCAGTTTATGGGGGGGTGGAAACACCATATATTTT
TRBV20-1	TRBJ2-1	few	-	CSAAAGPQANEQFF	TGCAGTGCCGCGGCGGGCCCCCAAGCCAATGAGCAGTTCTTC
TRBV5-1	TRBJ2-3	many	-	CASSLEADTQYF	TGCGCCAGCAGCTTGGAAGCAGATACGCAGTATTTT
TRBV7-3	TRBJ2-5	-	-	CASSPTPVETQYF	TGTGCCAGCAGCCCCACCCCTGTAGAGACCCAGTACTTC
TRBV21-1	TRBJ1-2	-	-	CASSKVQPSYGYTF	TGTGCCAGCAGCAAAGTCCAGCCCTCCTATGGCTACACCTTC